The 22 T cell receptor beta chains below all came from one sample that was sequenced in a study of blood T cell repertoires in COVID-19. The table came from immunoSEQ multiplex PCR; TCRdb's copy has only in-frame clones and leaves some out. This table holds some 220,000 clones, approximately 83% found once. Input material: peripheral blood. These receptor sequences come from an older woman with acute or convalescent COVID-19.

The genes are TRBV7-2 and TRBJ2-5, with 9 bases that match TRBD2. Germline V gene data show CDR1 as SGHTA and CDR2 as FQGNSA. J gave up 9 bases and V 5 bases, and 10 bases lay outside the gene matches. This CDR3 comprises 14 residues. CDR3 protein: CASSSGGPQLAQYF. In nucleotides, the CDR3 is TGTGCCAGCAGCAGCGGGGGGCCTCAGTTGGCCCAGTACTTC.

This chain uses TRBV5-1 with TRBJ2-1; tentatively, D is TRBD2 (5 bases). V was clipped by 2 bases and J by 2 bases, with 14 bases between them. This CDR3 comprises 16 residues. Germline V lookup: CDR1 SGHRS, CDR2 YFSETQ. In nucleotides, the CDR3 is TGCGCCAGCAGCTTACGAGGACTCGGGACCTACAATGAGCAGTTCTTC. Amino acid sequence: CASSLRGLGTYNEQFF.

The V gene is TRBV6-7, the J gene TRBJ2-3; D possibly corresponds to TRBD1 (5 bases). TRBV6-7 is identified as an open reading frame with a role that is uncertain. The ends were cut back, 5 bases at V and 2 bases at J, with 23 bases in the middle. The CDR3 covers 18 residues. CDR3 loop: CASSERLGLRNYTDTQYF. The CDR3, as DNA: TGTGCCAGCAGTGAACGGCTGGGGCTCAGAAATTACACAGATACGCAGTATTTT.

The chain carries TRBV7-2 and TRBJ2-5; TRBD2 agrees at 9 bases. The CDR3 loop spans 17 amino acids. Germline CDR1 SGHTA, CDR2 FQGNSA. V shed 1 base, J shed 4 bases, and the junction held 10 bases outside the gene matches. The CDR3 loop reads CASSLVGRGGLGETQYF. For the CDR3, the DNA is TGTGCCAGCAGCTTAGTCGGGCGGGGGGGCCTCGGAGAGACCCAGTACTTC.

In DNA form, the CDR3 reads TGTGCCAGCAGCTTGGGTCGACAGGGGTGGGAAAAACTGTTTTTT. It yields the protein CASSLGRQGWEKLFF. The chain recombines TRBV7-9 with TRBJ1-4; 8 bases are a match to TRBD1. The junction had 8 bases not matched to a gene; V was cut back by 3 bases and J by 8 bases. Germline V gene sequence: CDR1 SEHNR, CDR2 FQNEAQ (reference sequence). The CDR3 is 15 residues long.

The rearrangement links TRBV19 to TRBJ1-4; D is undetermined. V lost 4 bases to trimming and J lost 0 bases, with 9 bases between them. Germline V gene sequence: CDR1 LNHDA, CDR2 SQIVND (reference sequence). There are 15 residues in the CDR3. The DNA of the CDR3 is TGTGCCAGTAGTACCTATCTTGCAACTAATGAAAAACTGTTTTTT. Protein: CASSTYLATNEKLFF.

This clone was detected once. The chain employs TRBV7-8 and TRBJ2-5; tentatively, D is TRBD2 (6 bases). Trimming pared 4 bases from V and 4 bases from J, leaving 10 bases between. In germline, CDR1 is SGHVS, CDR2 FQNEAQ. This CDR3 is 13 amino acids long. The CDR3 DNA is TGTGCCAGCAGCTCGGGAGATGTAGAGACCCAGTACTTC. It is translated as CASSSGDVETQYF.

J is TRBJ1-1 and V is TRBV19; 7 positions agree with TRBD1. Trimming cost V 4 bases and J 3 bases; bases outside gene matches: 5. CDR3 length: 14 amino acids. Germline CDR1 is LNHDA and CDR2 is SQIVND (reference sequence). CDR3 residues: CASSTGGWDTEAFF. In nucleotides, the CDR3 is TGTGCCAGTAGTACAGGGGGTTGGGACACTGAAGCTTTCTTT.

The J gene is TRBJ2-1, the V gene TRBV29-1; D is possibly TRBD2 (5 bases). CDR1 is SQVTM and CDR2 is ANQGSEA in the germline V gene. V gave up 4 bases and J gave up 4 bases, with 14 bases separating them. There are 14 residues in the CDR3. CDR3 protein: CSVVEGAPYNEQFF. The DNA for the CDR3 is TGCAGCGTTGTTGAGGGAGCCCCATACAATGAGCAGTTCTTC.

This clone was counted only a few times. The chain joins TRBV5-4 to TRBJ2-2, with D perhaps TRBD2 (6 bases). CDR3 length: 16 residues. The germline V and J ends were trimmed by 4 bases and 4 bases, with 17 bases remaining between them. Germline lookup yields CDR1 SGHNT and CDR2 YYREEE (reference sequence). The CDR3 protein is CASSPRLVSGTGELFF. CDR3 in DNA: TGTGCCAGCAGCCCCAGACTAGTTAGCGGCACCGGGGAGCTGTTTTTT.

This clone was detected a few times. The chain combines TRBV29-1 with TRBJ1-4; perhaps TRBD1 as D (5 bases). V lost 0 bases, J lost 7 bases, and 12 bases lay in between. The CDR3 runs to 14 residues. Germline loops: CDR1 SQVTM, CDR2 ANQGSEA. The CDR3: CSVEDRQGGEKLFF. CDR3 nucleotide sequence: TGCAGCGTTGAAGATCGGCAGGGAGGTGAAAAACTGTTTTTT.

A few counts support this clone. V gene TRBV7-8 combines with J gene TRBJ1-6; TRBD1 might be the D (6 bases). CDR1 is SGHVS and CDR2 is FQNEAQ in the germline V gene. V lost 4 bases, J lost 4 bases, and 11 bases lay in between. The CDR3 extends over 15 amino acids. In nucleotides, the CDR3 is TGTGCCAGCAGCTCCCGGACAGCATATAATTCACCCCTCCACTTT. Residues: CASSSRTAYNSPLHF.

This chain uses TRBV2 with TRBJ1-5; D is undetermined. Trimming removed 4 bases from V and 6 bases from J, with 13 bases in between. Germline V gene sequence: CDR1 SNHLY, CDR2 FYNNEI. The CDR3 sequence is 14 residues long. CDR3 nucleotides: TGTGCCAGCAGTGCGTCAACCGGGGTTCAGCCCCAGCATTTT. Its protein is CASSASTGVQPQHF.

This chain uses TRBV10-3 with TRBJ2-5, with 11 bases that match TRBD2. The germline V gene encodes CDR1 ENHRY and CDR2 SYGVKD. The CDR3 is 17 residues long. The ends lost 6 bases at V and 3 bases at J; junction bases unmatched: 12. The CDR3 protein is CAISVGQASGGKETQYF. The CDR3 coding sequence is TGTGCCATCAGCGTTGGCCAGGCTAGCGGGGGGAAAGAGACCCAGTACTTC.

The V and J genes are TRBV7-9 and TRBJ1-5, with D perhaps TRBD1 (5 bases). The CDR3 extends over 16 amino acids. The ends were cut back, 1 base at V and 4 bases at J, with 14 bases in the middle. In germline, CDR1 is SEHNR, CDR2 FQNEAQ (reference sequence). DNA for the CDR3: TGTGCCAGCAGCTTAGAGGCTACTCAGGGTAATCAGCCCCAGCATTTT. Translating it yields CASSLEATQGNQPQHF.

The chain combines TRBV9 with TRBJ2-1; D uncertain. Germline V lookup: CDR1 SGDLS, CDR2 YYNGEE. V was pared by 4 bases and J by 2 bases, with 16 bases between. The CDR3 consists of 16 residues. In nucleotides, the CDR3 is TGTGCCAGCAGCCCCCCGGTTCCGGGTGCCTACAATGAGCAGTTCTTC. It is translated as CASSPPVPGAYNEQFF.

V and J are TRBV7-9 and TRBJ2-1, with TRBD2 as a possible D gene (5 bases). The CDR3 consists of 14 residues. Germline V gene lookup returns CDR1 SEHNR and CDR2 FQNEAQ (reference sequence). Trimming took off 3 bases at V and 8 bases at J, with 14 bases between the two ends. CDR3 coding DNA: TGTGCCAGCAGCTTGGTGGCAGGAGGAGATGAGCAGTTCTTC. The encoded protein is CASSLVAGGDEQFF. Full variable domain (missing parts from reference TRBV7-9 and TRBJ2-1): DTGVSQNPRHKITKRGQNVTFRCDPISEHNRLYWYRQTLGQGPEFLTYFQNEAQLEKSRLLSDRFSAERPKGSFSTLEIQRTEQGDSAMYLCASSLVAGGDEQFFGPGTRLTVL.

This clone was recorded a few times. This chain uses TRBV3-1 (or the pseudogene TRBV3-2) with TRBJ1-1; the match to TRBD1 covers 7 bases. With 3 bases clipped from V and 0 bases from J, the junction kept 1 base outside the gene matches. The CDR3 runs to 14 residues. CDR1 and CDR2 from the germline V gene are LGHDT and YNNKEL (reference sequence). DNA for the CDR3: TGTGCCAGCAGCCAGGGGACAGTGAACACTGAAGCTTTCTTT. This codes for CASSQGTVNTEAFF.

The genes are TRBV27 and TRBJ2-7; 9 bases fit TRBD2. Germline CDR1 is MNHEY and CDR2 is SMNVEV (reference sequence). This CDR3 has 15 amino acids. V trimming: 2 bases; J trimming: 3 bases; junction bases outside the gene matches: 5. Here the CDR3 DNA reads TGTGCCAGCAGTTTAGTCGGGACTAGCATCTACGAGCAGTACTTC. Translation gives CASSLVGTSIYEQYF.

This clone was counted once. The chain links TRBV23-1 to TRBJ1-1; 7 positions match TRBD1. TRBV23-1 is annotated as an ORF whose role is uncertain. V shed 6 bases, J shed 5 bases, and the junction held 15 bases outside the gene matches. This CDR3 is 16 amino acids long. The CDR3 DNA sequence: TGCGCCAGCAGGCGACAGGGATCCACAAGTTGGACTGAAGCTTTCTTT. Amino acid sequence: CASRRQGSTSWTEAFF.

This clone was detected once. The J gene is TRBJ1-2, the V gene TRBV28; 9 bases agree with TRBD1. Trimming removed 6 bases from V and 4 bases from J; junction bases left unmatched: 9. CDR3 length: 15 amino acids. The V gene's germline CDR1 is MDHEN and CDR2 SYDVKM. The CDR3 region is CASSQGQGTGYGYTF. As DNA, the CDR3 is TGTGCCAGCAGCCAAGGACAGGGGACAGGCTATGGCTACACCTTC.

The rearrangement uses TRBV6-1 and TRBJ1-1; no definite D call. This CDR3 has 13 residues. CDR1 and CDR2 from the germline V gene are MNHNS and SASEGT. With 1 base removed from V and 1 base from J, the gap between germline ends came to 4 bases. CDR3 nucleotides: TGTGCCAGCAGTGAAGGACAGAACACTGAAGCTTTCTTT. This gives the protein CASSEGQNTEAFF.